This entry features one T cell receptor beta chain sequence. In the original analysis: Using reference gene primer amplification, nucleated cell counts were estimated. Sequenced by immunoSEQ multiplex PCR; TCRdb stores in-frame clones only, minus some. Clonal size and the V and J genes are those of that table, whereas D and trimming came from the DNA. The sample has about 78,000 clones, approximately 86% seen once. Trimming pared 0 bases from V and 0 bases from J, leaving 7 bases between. The CDR3 is 16 amino acids. Germline V lookup: CDR1 SGHKS, CDR2 YYEKEE (reference sequence). These data are taken from a study of blood T cell repertoires in COVID-19. Study-level background: COVID-19 samples from acute and convalescent phases originated in the United States, Italy and Spain. Nucleic acid was either cDNA or gDNA, and it came from T cells, B-cell-depleted T cells, or PBMCs.

Material: peripheral blood. The chain combines TRBV5-5 with TRBJ2-6, with a possible D match to TRBD1 (5 bases). The clonotype comes from a man over 45 with active or convalescent COVID-19. The CDR3 here is CASSLEDSSGANVLTF. The CDR3 nucleotides read TGTGCCAGCAGCTTGGAAGACAGCTCTGGGGCCAACGTCCTGACTTTC.